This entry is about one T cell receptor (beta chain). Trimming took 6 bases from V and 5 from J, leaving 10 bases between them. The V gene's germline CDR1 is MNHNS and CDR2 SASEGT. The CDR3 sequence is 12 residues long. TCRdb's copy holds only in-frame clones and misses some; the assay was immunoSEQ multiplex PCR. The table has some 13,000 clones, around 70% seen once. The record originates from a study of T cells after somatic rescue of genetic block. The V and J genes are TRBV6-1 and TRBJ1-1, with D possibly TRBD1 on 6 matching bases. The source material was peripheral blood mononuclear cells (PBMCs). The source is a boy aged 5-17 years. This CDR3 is CASRVRGTEAFF. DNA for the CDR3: TGTGCCAGCAGAGTCAGGGGTACTGAAGCTTTCTTT.